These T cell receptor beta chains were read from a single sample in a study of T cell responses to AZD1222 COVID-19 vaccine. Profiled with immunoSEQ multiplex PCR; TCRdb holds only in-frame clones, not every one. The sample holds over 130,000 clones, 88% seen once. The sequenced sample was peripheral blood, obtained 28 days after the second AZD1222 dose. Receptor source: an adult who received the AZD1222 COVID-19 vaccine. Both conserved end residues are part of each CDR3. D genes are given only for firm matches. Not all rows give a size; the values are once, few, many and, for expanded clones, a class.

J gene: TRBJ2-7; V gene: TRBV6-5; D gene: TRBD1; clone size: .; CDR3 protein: CASNARTGHYEQYF; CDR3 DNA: TGTGCCAGCAATGCAAGGACAGGGCACTACGAGCAGTACTTC
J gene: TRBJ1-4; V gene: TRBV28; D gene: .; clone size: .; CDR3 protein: CASSWRSTNEKLFF; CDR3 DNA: TGTGCCAGCAGTTGGAGGTCCACTAATGAAAAACTGTTTTTT
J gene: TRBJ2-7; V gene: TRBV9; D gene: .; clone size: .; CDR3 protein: CASSATQTTYEQYF; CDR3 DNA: TGTGCCAGCAGCGCTACCCAGACAACCTACGAGCAGTACTTC
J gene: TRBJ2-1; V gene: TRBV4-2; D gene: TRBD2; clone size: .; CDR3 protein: CASSQERASGRLYNEQFF; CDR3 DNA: TGTGCCAGCAGCCAAGAACGTGCGAGCGGGAGGCTGTACAATGAGCAGTTCTTC
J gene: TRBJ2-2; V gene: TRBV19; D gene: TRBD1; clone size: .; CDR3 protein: CASSPRTGTGELFF; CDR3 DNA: TGTGCCAGTAGTCCTCGGACAGGGACCGGGGAGCTGTTTTTT
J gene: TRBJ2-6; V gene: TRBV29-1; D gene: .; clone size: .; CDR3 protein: CSVEWQHSGANVLTF; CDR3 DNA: TGCAGCGTTGAGTGGCAGCACTCTGGGGCCAACGTCCTGACTTTC
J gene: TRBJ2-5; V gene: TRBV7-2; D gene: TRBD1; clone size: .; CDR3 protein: CASSAGGAGGAETQYF; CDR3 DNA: TGTGCCAGCAGCGCCGGAGGGGCAGGGGGCGCAGAGACCCAGTACTTC
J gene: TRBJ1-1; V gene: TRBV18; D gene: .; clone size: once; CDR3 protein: CASSPRGEYAEAFF; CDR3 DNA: TGTGCCAGCTCACCACGAGGGGAGTACGCTGAAGCTTTCTTT
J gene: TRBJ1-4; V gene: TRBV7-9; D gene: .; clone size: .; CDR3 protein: CASTRATNEKLFF; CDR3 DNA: TGTGCCAGCACCAGGGCAACTAATGAAAAACTGTTTTTT
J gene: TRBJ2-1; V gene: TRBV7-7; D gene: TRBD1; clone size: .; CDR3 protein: CASSPSLGQGARNEQFF; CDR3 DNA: TGTGCTAGCAGCCCCAGCCTGGGACAGGGGGCTCGGAATGAGCAGTTCTTC
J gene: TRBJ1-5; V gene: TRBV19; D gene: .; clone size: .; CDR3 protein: CASSEGPNQPQHF; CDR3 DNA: TGTGCCAGTAGTGAGGGGCCCAATCAGCCCCAGCATTTT
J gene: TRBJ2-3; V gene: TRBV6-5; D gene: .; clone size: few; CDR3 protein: CASSYRKLAGNTQYF; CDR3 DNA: TGTGCCAGCAGTTATCGTAAACTCGCGGGGAATACGCAGTATTTT
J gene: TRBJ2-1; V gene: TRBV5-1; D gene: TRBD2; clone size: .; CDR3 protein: CASSLGLAAFLREQFF; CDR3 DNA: TGCGCCAGCAGCTTGGGACTAGCGGCATTCCTACGAGAGCAGTTCTTC
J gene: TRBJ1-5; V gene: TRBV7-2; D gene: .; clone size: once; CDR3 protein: CASSLVADSNQPQHF; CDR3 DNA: TGTGCCAGCAGCTTAGTGGCCGATAGCAATCAGCCCCAGCATTTT
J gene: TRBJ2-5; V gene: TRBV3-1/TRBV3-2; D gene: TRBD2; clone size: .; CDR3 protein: CASSQSGEETQYF; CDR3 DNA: TGTGCCAGCAGCCAAAGCGGGGAAGAGACCCAGTACTTC
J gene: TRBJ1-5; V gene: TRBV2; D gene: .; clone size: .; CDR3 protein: CASSRVNSNQPQHF; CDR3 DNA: TGTGCCAGCAGTAGGGTTAATAGCAATCAGCCCCAGCATTTT
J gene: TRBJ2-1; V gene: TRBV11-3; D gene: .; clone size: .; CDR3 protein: CASSPFGGTEYNEQFF; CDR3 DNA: TGTGCCAGCAGCCCGTTTGGCGGGACGGAGTACAATGAGCAGTTCTTC
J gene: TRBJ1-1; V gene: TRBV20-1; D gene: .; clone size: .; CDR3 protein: CSAKEYTEAFF; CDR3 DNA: TGCAGTGCTAAGGAATACACTGAAGCTTTCTTT
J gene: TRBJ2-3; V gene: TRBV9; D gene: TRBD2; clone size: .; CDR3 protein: CASSVGIAGAGTDTQYF; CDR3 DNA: TGTGCCAGCAGCGTAGGAATAGCGGGGGCTGGGACAGATACGCAGTATTTT